This T cell receptor (beta chain) comes out of a study of CD4 T cells in relation to SARS-CoV-2 and coronaviruses. Overall study: The HLA restriction of the shared crossreactive spike epitopes was mapped.

The unexposed donors gave CD4+ T cells in about 2011-2018, prior to COVID-19. The cells were cultured for about 10 days before CD4+ T cells were isolated. Testing used SARS-CoV-2 S/N and four cold-coronavirus spikes on unexposed-donor CD4+ T cells, cells permitting. Method: immunoSEQ multiplex PCR; TCRdb's copy keeps in-frame clones and lacks some. The sample consists of around 20,000 clones, almost 75% of them appearing once. About this clone itself: As yet, its antigen is unknown.

This clonotype was sampled from a human donor in good health. Sequencing input: CD4+ T cells from PBMCs, cultured in vitro.

The CDR3 bases are TGCGCCAGCAGCTTTCGTCTGAGGGGAGCGGGCTACACCTTC. Translating gives CASSFRLRGAGYTF. The chain is built from TRBV5-1 and TRBJ1-2; possibly TRBD1 for D (5 bases). Germline loops: CDR1 SGHRS, CDR2 YFSETQ. CDR3 length: 14 amino acids. V shed 2 bases and J shed 8 bases, with 16 bases lying between them.